What follows are 21 T cell receptor beta chains derived from one specimen sequenced in a study of T-cell memory formation after mild COVID-19. One entry per CDR3 protein results from TCRdb running MiXCR on the 5' RACE reads. The data contain 110,000 or so distinct CDR3 sequences, approximately 22% of them seen just once; the ten biggest clones take up around 40%. The specimen was PBMCs or a T cell subset sorted from them (not recorded which). The receptors derive from a man younger than 35 who had mild COVID-19 (a few samples of this study predate the infection). Cell type and time point are not known.

There are a few counts of this clonotype. V usage is TRBV6-5 and J usage is TRBJ2-7, with no clear D. Germline V gives CDR1 MNHEY, CDR2 SVGAGI. This CDR3 region has 14 residues. V lost 8 bases and J lost 2, with 16 bases in between. As DNA, the CDR3 is TGTGCCAGCGGATACACCGAACAAGCCTACGAGCAGTACTTC. It yields the protein CASGYTEQAYEQYF.

This clonotype has just a few counts. V gene TRBV19 combines with J gene TRBJ1-1, with no clear D. Germline CDR1 is LNHDA and CDR2 is SQIVND (reference sequence). Trimming stripped 5 bases from V and 4 bases from J, with 14 bases between. The CDR3 is 14 residues long. The CDR3 DNA reads as TGTGCCAGTAGTTACGGGTCACCAAGCACTGAAGCTTTCTTT. It is translated as CASSYGSPSTEAFF.

The chain employs TRBV27 and TRBJ1-2; tentative D call: TRBD1 (5 bases). Germline CDR1 MNHEY, CDR2 SMNVEV (reference sequence). There are 14 residues in the CDR3. V was trimmed by 3 bases and J by 8 bases, leaving 16 bases between them. Here the CDR3 reads CASSFLPVQGGYTF. For the CDR3, the DNA is TGTGCCAGCAGTTTCCTGCCCGTGCAGGGAGGCTACACCTTC.

V usage is TRBV6-5 and J usage is TRBJ1-2, with D maybe TRBD1 (5 bases). CDR1 and CDR2 (germline): MNHEY, SVGAGI. V lost 5 bases and J 3 bases, leaving 19 bases between the germline ends. The CDR3 contains 16 residues. CDR3 region: CASSRGHLRDDYGYTF. CDR3 nucleotides: TGTGCCAGCAGTCGCGGACACCTTAGGGACGACTATGGCTACACCTTC.

This clonotype was seen more than once but under ten times. V usage is TRBV6-1 and J usage is TRBJ2-5; D is possibly TRBD1 (5 bases). CDR1 and CDR2 from the germline V gene are MNHNS and SASEGT. This CDR3 is built from 15 residues. V was pared by 2 bases and J by 5 bases, with 15 bases between. The CDR3 reads CASSERFRAVETQYF. CDR3 in DNA: TGTGCCAGCAGTGAACGGTTCAGGGCTGTCGAGACCCAGTACTTC.

The genes are TRBV27 and TRBJ2-5, with 9 bases that match TRBD2. This CDR3 comprises 14 residues. Germline V CDR1 and CDR2: MNHEY, SMNVEV (reference sequence). V shed 6 bases and J 4 bases; nucleotides not matched to a gene: 6. CDR3 protein: CASRLASGVETQYF. The CDR3 DNA follows: TGTGCCAGCAGACTAGCTAGCGGGGTAGAGACCCAGTACTTC.

This chain links TRBV6-2 or TRBV6-3 with TRBJ2-6; D not certain. This CDR3 comprises 15 residues. Germline values: CDR1 MNHEY, CDR2 SVGEGT. V gave up 2 bases and J gave up 6 bases, with 11 bases separating them. CDR3: CASSYATVVANVLTF. In DNA form, the CDR3 reads TGTGCCAGCAGTTACGCTACGGTCGTGGCCAACGTCCTGACTTTC.

The chain employs TRBV20-1 and TRBJ1-1, with D tentatively TRBD1 (6 bases). The CDR3 extends over 17 amino acids. Per germline, CDR1 DFQATT and CDR2 SNEGSKA (reference sequence). V was pared by 0 bases and J by 2 bases, with 19 bases between. The CDR3 sequence is CSARDHGGQGFNTEAFF. The CDR3 DNA follows: TGCAGTGCTAGAGATCACGGGGGGCAGGGGTTTAACACTGAAGCTTTCTTT.

Ten or more counts support this clonotype. This chain uses TRBV11-2 with TRBJ2-2; D unclear. V was clipped by 0 bases and J by 6 bases, with 2 bases between them. Germline assignment: CDR1 SGHAT and CDR2 FQNNGV. There are 12 residues in the CDR3. The CDR3 loop is CASSLDSGELFF. CDR3 nucleotides: TGTGCCAGCAGCTTAGATTCCGGGGAGCTGTTTTTT.

There are a few counts of this clonotype. The V and J genes are TRBV7-8 and TRBJ1-4; 7 nucleotides agree with TRBD1. This CDR3 has 15 residues. V was clipped by 5 bases and J by 7 bases; unmatched bases: 10. Germline V CDR1 and CDR2: SGHVS, FQNEAQ. The CDR3 loop is CASSARTGTSEKLFF. The CDR3 coding sequence is TGTGCCAGCAGCGCCAGGACAGGAACTTCTGAAAAACTGTTTTTT.

This clonotype was recorded a few times. The V call is TRBV6-1, the J call TRBJ1-2; D possibly corresponds to TRBD1 (5 bases). The CDR3 runs 15 residues. CDR1 is MNHNS, CDR2 SASEGT, per germline. V was pared by 2 bases and J by 4 bases, with 14 bases between. The CDR3 here is CASSERGQAVYGYTF. The CDR3 DNA reads as TGTGCCAGCAGTGAACGCGGACAAGCAGTCTATGGCTACACCTTC.

This rearrangement joins TRBV3-1 to TRBJ1-2; a weak D match, TRBD1 (6 bases). There are 14 residues in the CDR3. Trimming took 4 bases from V and 4 from J, leaving 13 bases between them. Germline assignment: CDR1 LGHDT and CDR2 YNNKEL (reference sequence). The CDR3 DNA follows: TGTGCCAGCAGCCTCAGGGGTTTTCCCTATGGCTACACCTTC. It encodes CASSLRGFPYGYTF.

CDR3 amino acids: CASSRAGVRGKNIQYF. The CDR3 coding sequence is TGCGCCAGCAGCCGAGCAGGGGTCAGGGGCAAAAACATTCAGTACTTC. The chain couples TRBV4-1 to TRBJ2-4, with D possibly matching TRBD1 (6 bases). CDR1 and CDR2 (germline): MGHRA, YSYEKL. Trimming removed 4 bases from V and 3 bases from J, with 16 bases in between. This CDR3 has 16 amino acids.

The V gene is TRBV20-1, the J gene TRBJ2-7, with TRBD1 matching over 10 bases. Germline values: CDR1 DFQATT, CDR2 SNEGSKA (reference sequence). V shed 1 base and J 6 bases; nucleotides not matched to a gene: 6. The CDR3 runs 14 residues. CDR3 region: CSARVRDRGSEQYF. In DNA form, the CDR3 reads TGCAGTGCTAGAGTTCGGGACAGGGGTTCCGAGCAGTACTTC.

This clonotype appeared a few times. The CDR3 loop reads CASSYGEGSKNIQYF. The CDR3 nucleotides read TGTGCCAGCAGTTACGGGGAGGGGAGCAAAAACATTCAGTACTTC. V usage is TRBV6-6 and J usage is TRBJ2-4, with 7 bases lining up with TRBD2. The V segment lost 2 bases and the J segment 3 bases; nucleotides outside the gene matches: 4. The length of the CDR3 is 15 residues. CDR1 is MNHNY and CDR2 is SVGAGI in the germline V gene (reference sequence).

This clonotype was observed a handful of times. V usage is TRBV6-5 and J usage is TRBJ2-5, with 7 bases matching TRBD1. The trim removed 2 bases at V and 4 bases at J, leaving 4 bases unmatched. The length of the CDR3 is 14 residues. CDR1 and CDR2 from the germline V gene are MNHEY and SVGAGI. The CDR3 sequence: CASSYEAGGETQYF. The CDR3, as DNA: TGTGCCAGCAGTTACGAAGCAGGGGGAGAGACCCAGTACTTC.

The V call is TRBV10-3, the J call TRBJ2-1, with TRBD1 identical over 10 bases. The ends lost 0 bases at V and 6 bases at J; junction bases unmatched: 8. The V gene's germline CDR1 is ENHRY and CDR2 SYGVKD. The CDR3 runs to 17 residues. The DNA for the CDR3 is TGTGCCATCAGTGAGTCGATCGAGACAGGGGGCTTCAATGAGCAGTTCTTC. This translates into CAISESIETGGFNEQFF.

This clonotype was seen more than once but under ten times. The genes are TRBV9 and TRBJ2-5; no clear D. The CDR3 has 15 amino acids. V dropped 3 bases and J dropped 1 base, with 13 bases sitting between them. Germline V gene lookup returns CDR1 SGDLS and CDR2 YYNGEE. Here the CDR3 reads CASSASHRPQETQYF. CDR3 coding DNA: TGTGCCAGCAGCGCTTCCCACCGGCCCCAAGAGACCCAGTACTTC.

The chain uses TRBV7-6 and TRBJ1-5, with 7 bases fitting TRBD1. The ends lost 4 bases at V and 3 bases at J; junction bases unmatched: 6. The CDR3 is 15 amino acids. CDR1 and CDR2 from the germline V gene are SGHVS and FNYEAQ. The CDR3: CASSSTGAPNQPQHF. The CDR3 bases are TGTGCCAGCAGCTCTACAGGGGCCCCCAATCAGCCCCAGCATTTT.

The V gene is TRBV4-1, the J gene TRBJ1-5; no definite D call. This CDR3 has 15 amino acids. Germline loops: CDR1 MGHRA, CDR2 YSYEKL. The germline V and J ends were trimmed by 1 base and 3 bases, with 10 bases remaining between them. As DNA, the CDR3 is TGCGCCAGCAGCCAAGCGTTAGGCGACAATCAGCCCCAGCATTTT. This sequence encodes CASSQALGDNQPQHF.

The chain uses TRBV7-9 and TRBJ1-6; D gene uncertain. The germline V gene encodes CDR1 SEHNR and CDR2 FQNEAQ (reference sequence). There are 16 residues in the CDR3. V was pared by 5 bases and J by 10 bases, with 21 bases between. CDR3 bases: TGTGCCAGCAGCGTTCGTAGGGCGGCCGTAAAGTCACCCCTCCACTTT. Its translation: CASSVRRAAVKSPLHF.